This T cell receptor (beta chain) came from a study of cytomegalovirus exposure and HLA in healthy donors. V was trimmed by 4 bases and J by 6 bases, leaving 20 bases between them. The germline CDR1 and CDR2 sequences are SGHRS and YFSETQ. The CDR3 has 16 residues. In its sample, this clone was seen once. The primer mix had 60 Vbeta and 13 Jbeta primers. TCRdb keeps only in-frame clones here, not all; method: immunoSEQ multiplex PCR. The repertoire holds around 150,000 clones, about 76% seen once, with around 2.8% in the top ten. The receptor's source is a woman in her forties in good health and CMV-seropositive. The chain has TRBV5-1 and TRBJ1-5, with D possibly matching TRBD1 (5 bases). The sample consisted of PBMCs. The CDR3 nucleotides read TGCGCCAGCAGCCCCGGGTGGCAGGGCGGGGTTCAGCCCCAGCATTTT. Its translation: CASSPGWQGGVQPQHF.